The 20 T cell receptor beta chains below come from one sample, sequenced in a study of T cell responses to AZD1222 COVID-19 vaccine. Data came from immunoSEQ multiplex PCR; TCRdb stores just in-frame clones and leaves some out. The sample yields just over 150,000 clones, 90% seen once. The sample here was peripheral blood, taken 28 days after the second AZD1222 dose. These receptors all come from an adult who received the AZD1222 COVID-19 vaccine.

A note on this clone: The sample carries other DNA sequences with the same CDR3. The chain employs TRBV12-3 or TRBV12-4 and TRBJ2-7, with TRBD1 matching over 7 bases. The V and J ends lost 3 bases and 4 bases, in that order; junction bases with no gene match: 0. This CDR3 has 12 amino acids. The CDR3 is CASSLGQYEQYF. For the CDR3, the DNA is TGTGCCAGCAGTTTGGGACAGTACGAGCAGTACTTC.

This clone has only one observation. The chain carries TRBV24-1 and TRBJ2-3, with 7 bases fitting TRBD2. This CDR3 comprises 17 residues. CDR1 and CDR2 (germline): KGHDR, SFDVKD. Trimming at V came to 4 bases and at J to 5 bases, leaving 14 bases not matched to a gene. CDR3 protein: CATSDRPKAGKIDTQYF. CDR3 nucleotides: TGTGCCACCAGTGACCGACCTAAAGCGGGGAAGATAGATACGCAGTATTTT.

The gene calls are TRBV9 and TRBJ2-7; D gene ambiguous. V gave up 2 bases and J gave up 4 bases, with 16 bases separating them. CDR1 SGDLS and CDR2 YYNGEE come from the germline V gene. The CDR3 is made up of 15 amino acids. CDR3 in amino acids: CASSVFSGIDYEQYF. CDR3 in DNA: TGTGCCAGCAGCGTGTTCTCTGGGATCGATTACGAGCAGTACTTC.

Here the CDR3 reads CASRPETGGLQPQHF. DNA of the CDR3: TGTGCCAGCAGACCGGAGACAGGGGGGCTTCAGCCCCAGCATTTT. This rearrangement joins TRBV6-5 to TRBJ1-5, with TRBD1 matching over 9 bases. The CDR3 is 15 residues long. Germline V gene data show CDR1 as MNHEY and CDR2 as SVGAGI. The V gene end was trimmed by 6 bases and the J gene end by 6 bases; junction bases not matched to a gene: 9.

The rearrangement uses TRBV7-9 and TRBJ1-2; maybe TRBD1 (6 bases). The CDR3 is made up of 14 amino acids. The V gene lost 3 bases and the J gene lost 4 bases, with 12 bases spanning the gap. The germline CDR1 and CDR2 sequences are SEHNR and FQNEAQ (reference sequence). CDR3 sequence reads: CASSLLGGAYGYTF. The CDR3 nucleotides read TGTGCCAGCAGCTTGCTGGGGGGCGCCTATGGCTACACCTTC.

The chain couples TRBV27 to TRBJ1-5; unclear D gene. V was pared by 6 bases and J by 12 bases, with 21 bases between. Germline V CDR1 and CDR2: MNHEY, SMNVEV (reference sequence). This CDR3 region has 14 residues. The CDR3 protein is CASSSKVHMGFQHF. DNA for the CDR3: TGTGCCAGCAGCTCTAAGGTCCATATGGGTTTCCAGCATTTT.

This chain connects TRBV12-5 to TRBJ2-7; D gene unclear. The CDR3 covers 13 residues. Trimming removed 1 base from V and 4 bases from J, with 8 bases in between. Germline V gives CDR1 LGHNT, CDR2 FRNRAP. CDR3 in amino acids: CASGLGQFYEQYF. The CDR3 nucleotides are TGTGCTAGTGGTTTGGGACAATTTTACGAGCAGTACTTC.

CDR3 bases: TGTGCCAGCAGCTCCGGGACTAGCGGTTACGAGCAGTACTTC. Protein product: CASSSGTSGYEQYF. The chain employs TRBV9 and TRBJ2-7; the match to TRBD2 covers 11 bases. This CDR3 has 14 amino acids. Germline V gene data show CDR1 as SGDLS and CDR2 as YYNGEE. V dropped 4 bases and J dropped 4; count of bases not matched to a gene: 4.

V is TRBV4-1 and J is TRBJ1-3; 8 bases agree with TRBD1. Germline V gene sequence: CDR1 MGHRA, CDR2 YSYEKL. Losses at the gene ends were 4 bases for V and 6 bases for J; bases not matched to a gene: 8. This CDR3 contains 15 residues. The CDR3 sequence: CASSLRQGQANTIYF. CDR3 DNA sequence: TGCGCCAGCAGCCTGCGACAGGGACAGGCAAACACCATATATTTT.

This chain uses TRBV25-1 with TRBJ1-1; D is possibly TRBD1 (5 bases). Trimming took 5 bases from V and 1 from J, leaving 8 bases between them. This CDR3 is built from 13 residues. Germline assignment: CDR1 MGHDK and CDR2 SYGVNS. CDR3: CASSRGGNTEAFF. CDR3 DNA sequence: TGTGCCAGCAGTCGCGGGGGGAACACTGAAGCTTTCTTT.

V gene TRBV14 combines with J gene TRBJ1-2, with D possibly being TRBD1 (5 bases). Trimming shortened V by 4 bases and J by 6 bases, and 18 bases separated the two germline ends. This CDR3 region has 15 residues. Germline V gives CDR1 SGHDN, CDR2 FVKESK. CDR3 protein: CASSLPWAGQDGYTF. DNA for the CDR3: TGTGCCAGCAGCCTCCCGTGGGCAGGGCAGGATGGCTACACCTTC. Complete variable domain (other parts from reference TRBV14 and TRBJ1-2): EAGVTQFPSHSVIEKGQTVTLRCDPISGHDNLYWYRRVMGKEIKFLLHFVKESKQDESGMPNNRFLAERTGGTYSTLKVQPAELEDSGVYFCASSLPWAGQDGYTFGSGTRLTVV.

This chain joins TRBV19 and TRBJ2-7; no reliable D call. Trimming shortened V by 5 bases and J by 2 bases, and 10 bases separated the two germline ends. The CDR3 spans 13 residues. CDR1 LNHDA and CDR2 SQIVND come from the germline V gene (reference sequence). The CDR3 is CASSPSSAYEQYF. The CDR3 bases are TGTGCCAGTAGTCCAAGTTCAGCCTACGAGCAGTACTTC.

The chain recombines TRBV9 with TRBJ1-4; 10 bases are shared with TRBD1. CDR3 length equals 17 residues. Per germline, CDR1 SGDLS and CDR2 YYNGEE. Trimming took 0 bases from V and 3 from J; bases not matched to a gene: 5. The CDR3: CASSVGDRGGANEKLFF. The CDR3 bases are TGTGCCAGCAGCGTAGGGGACAGGGGCGGTGCTAATGAAAAACTGTTTTTT.

The rearrangement uses TRBV2 and TRBJ1-2; no clear D gene. Germline CDR1 SNHLY, CDR2 FYNNEI. The CDR3 is made up of 13 amino acids. V lost 8 bases to trimming and J lost 8 bases, with 18 bases between them. The CDR3 loop reads CASWPPLAGGYTF. The CDR3 nucleotides read TGTGCCAGCTGGCCCCCCCTAGCGGGCGGCTACACCTTC.

Comment on this clone: Other DNA variants within this sample encode the same CDR3. V and J are TRBV6-5 and TRBJ1-1; TRBD1 matches at 8 bases. The V gene end was trimmed by 2 bases and the J gene end by 2 bases; junction bases not matched to a gene: 4. Germline lookup yields CDR1 MNHEY and CDR2 SVGAGI. The CDR3 consists of 15 residues. CDR3 sequence reads: CASSYDRGLNTEAFF. Written as DNA, the CDR3 is TGTGCCAGCAGTTACGACAGGGGTCTTAACACTGAAGCTTTCTTT.

This clone was found once. The V call is TRBV6-6, the J call TRBJ2-7, with D perhaps being TRBD1 or TRBD2 (5 bases each). The germline V and J ends were trimmed by 5 bases and 2 bases, with 16 bases remaining between them. This CDR3 is 15 amino acids long. Germline-derived CDR1 and CDR2 are MNHNY and SVGAGI (reference sequence). This CDR3 reads CASSDFGTPPYEQYF. The CDR3, as DNA: TGTGCCAGCAGTGACTTCGGGACCCCTCCCTACGAGCAGTACTTC.

The chain joins TRBV27 to TRBJ2-7; D not resolved. This CDR3 contains 12 residues. Germline values: CDR1 MNHEY, CDR2 SMNVEV (reference sequence). The V end lost 4 bases, the J end lost 7 bases, and 11 bases lay between the germline ends. The CDR3 reads CASSSLGREQYF. CDR3 DNA sequence: TGTGCCAGCAGTTCACTCGGACGGGAGCAGTACTTC.

The gene calls are TRBV19 and TRBJ2-7; the D gene could be TRBD1 or TRBD2 (5 bases each). CDR3 length: 14 residues. The V gene's germline CDR1 is LNHDA and CDR2 SQIVND (reference sequence). V lost 9 bases, J lost 0 bases, and 15 bases lay in between. DNA of the CDR3: TGTGCCAGCGCCTCGGGGCAGGGCTCCTACGAGCAGTACTTC. Protein: CASASGQGSYEQYF.

This clone has only one observation. This rearrangement joins TRBV15 to TRBJ2-5; no firm D call. The CDR3 has 14 amino acids. Germline CDR1 LNHNV, CDR2 YYDKDF (reference sequence). The V gene lost 0 bases and the J gene lost 7 bases, with 12 bases spanning the gap. In DNA form, the CDR3 reads TGTGCCACCAGCAGAGAGTGGGCGTCGGGGACCCAGTACTTC. This translates into CATSREWASGTQYF. The full variable domain, with the rest looked up from reference TRBV15 and TRBJ2-5, is DAMVIQNPRYQVTQFGKPVTLSCSQTLNHNVMYWYQQKSSQAPKLLFHYYDKDFNNEADTPDNFQSRRPNTSFCFLDIRSPGLGDTAMYLCATSREWASGTQYFGPGTRLLVL.

The sample holds one count of this clone. V gene TRBV7-8 combines with J gene TRBJ2-1; the D gene could be TRBD1 or TRBD2 (5 bases each). The CDR3 sequence is 16 residues long. The V and J ends lost 6 bases and 2 bases respectively, with 17 bases between them. The germline gives CDR1 SGHVS, CDR2 FQNEAQ. The CDR3, as DNA: TGTGCCAGCAGACAGGCCAGCGGTGCCGCCTACAATGAGCAGTTCTTC. Translated, it gives CASRQASGAAYNEQFF.